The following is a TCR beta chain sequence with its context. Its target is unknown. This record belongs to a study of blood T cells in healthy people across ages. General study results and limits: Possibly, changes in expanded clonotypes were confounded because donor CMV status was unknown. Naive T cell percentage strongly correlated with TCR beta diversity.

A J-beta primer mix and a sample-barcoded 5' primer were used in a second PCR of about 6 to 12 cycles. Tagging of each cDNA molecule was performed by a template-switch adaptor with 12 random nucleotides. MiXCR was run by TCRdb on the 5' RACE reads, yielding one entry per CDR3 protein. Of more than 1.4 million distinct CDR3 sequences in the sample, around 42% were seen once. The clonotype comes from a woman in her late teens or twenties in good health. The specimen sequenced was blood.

CDR3 loop: CSARPLAESTDTQYF. The DNA for the CDR3 is TGCAGTGCTAGACCACTAGCGGAAAGCACAGATACGCAGTATTTT. The gene calls are TRBV20-1 and TRBJ2-3, with 8 bases identical to TRBD2. The germline CDR1 and CDR2 sequences are DFQATT and SNEGSKA (reference sequence). Germline trimming cut 2 bases from V and 0 bases from J; bases unmatched to any gene: 4. This CDR3 comprises 15 residues.